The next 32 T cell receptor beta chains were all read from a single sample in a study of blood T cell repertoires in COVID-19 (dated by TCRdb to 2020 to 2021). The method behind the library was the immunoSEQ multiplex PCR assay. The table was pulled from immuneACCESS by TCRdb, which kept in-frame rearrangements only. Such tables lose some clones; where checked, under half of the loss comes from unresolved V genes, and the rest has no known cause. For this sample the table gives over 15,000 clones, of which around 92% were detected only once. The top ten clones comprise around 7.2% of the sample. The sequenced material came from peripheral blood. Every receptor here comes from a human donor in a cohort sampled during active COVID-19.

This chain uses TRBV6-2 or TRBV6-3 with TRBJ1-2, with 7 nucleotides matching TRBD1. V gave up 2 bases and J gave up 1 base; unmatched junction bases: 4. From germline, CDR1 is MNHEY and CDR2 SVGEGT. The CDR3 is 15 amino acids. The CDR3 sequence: CASSYRGQSNYGYTF. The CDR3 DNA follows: TGTGCCAGCAGTTACCGGGGACAGAGTAACTATGGCTACACCTTC.

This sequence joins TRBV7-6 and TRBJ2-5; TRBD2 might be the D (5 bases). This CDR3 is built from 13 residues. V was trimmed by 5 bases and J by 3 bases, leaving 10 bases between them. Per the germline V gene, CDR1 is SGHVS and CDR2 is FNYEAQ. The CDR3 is CASSQTRKETQYF. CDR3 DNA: TGTGCCAGCAGCCAAACTAGAAAAGAGACCCAGTACTTC. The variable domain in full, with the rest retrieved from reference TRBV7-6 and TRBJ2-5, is GAGVSQSPRYKVTKRGQDVALRCDPISGHVSLYWYRQALGQGPEFLTYFNYEAQQDKSGLPNDRFSAERPEGSISTLTIQRTEQRDSAMYRCASSQTRKETQYFGPGTRLLVL.

The CDR3 nucleotides read TGTGCCAGCAGTGACAGGGAGGTAGGGAACACTGAAGCTTTCTTT. It specifies CASSDREVGNTEAFF. The chain is built from TRBV25-1 and TRBJ1-1, with D perhaps TRBD1 (5 bases). This CDR3 spans 15 amino acids. The V end was cut by 3 bases, the J end by 1 base, with 12 bases between. CDR1 is MGHDK and CDR2 is SYGVNS in the germline V gene.

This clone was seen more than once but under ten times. CDR3 sequence reads: CASSQEPRVGSQPQHF. Written as DNA, the CDR3 is TGCGCCAGCAGCCAAGAGCCCAGGGTTGGCAGTCAGCCCCAGCATTTT. The V and J genes are TRBV4-1 and TRBJ1-5; TRBD1 might be the D (5 bases). V lost 0 bases, J lost 6 bases, and 15 bases lay in between. Looked up from germline, CDR1 is MGHRA and CDR2 is YSYEKL. This CDR3 spans 16 amino acids.

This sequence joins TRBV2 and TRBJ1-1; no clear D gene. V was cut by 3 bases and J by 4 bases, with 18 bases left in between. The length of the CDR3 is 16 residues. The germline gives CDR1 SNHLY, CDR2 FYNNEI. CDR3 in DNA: TGTGCCAGCAGTGAGAGACGTGGGCCCCCTCCCACTGAAGCTTTCTTT. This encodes CASSERRGPPPTEAFF.

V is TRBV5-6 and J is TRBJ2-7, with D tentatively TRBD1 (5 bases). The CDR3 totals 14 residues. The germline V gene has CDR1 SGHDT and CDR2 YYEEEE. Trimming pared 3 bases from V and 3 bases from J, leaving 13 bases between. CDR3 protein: CASSSPRASYEQYF. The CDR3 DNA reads TGTGCCAGCAGCTCCCCCAGGGCCAGCTACGAGCAGTACTTC.

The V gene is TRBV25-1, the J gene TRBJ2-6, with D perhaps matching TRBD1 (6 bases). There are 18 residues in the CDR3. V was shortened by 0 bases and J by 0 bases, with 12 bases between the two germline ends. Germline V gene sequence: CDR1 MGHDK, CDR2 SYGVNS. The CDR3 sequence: CASSEYGQGNSGANVLTF. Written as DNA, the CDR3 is TGTGCCAGCAGTGAATATGGGCAGGGGAACTCTGGGGCCAACGTCCTGACTTTC.

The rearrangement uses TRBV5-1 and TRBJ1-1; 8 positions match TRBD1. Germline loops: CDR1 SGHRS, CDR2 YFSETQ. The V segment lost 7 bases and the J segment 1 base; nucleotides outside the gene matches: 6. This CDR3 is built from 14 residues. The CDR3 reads CASQGAIGNTEAFF. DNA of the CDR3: TGCGCCAGCCAGGGGGCAATCGGGAACACTGAAGCTTTCTTT.

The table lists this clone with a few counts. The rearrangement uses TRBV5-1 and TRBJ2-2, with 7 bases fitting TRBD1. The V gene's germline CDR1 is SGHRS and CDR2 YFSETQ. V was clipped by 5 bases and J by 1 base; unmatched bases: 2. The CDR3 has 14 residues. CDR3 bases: TGCGCCAGCAGAAGGGACAGGAACACCGGGGAGCTGTTTTTT. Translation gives CASRRDRNTGELFF.

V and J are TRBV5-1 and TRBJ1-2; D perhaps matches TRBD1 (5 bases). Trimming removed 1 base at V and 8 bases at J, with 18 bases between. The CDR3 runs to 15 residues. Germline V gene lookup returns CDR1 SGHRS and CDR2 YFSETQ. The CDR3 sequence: CASSLTGTSTAGYTF. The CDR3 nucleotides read TGCGCCAGCAGCTTGACAGGAACCTCCACGGCGGGCTACACCTTC.

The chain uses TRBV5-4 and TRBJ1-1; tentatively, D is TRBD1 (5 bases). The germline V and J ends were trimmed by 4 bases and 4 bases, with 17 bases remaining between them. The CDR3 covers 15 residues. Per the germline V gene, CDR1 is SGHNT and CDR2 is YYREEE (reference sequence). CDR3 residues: CASSTGGGGSTEAFF. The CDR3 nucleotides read TGTGCCAGCAGCACGGGGGGGGGAGGTAGCACTGAAGCTTTCTTT.

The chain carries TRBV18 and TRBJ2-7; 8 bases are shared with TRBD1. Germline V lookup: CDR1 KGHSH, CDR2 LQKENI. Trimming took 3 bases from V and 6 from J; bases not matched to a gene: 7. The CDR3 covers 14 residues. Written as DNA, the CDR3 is TGTGCCAGCTCACCGTTGGGACAGGTAGCCGAGCAGTACTTC. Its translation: CASSPLGQVAEQYF.

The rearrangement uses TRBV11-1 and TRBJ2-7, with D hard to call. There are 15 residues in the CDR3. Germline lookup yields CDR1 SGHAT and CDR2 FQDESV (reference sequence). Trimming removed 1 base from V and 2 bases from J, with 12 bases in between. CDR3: CASSLGPGNTYEQYF. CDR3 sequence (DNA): TGTGCCAGCAGCTTAGGTCCGGGTAACACCTACGAGCAGTACTTC.

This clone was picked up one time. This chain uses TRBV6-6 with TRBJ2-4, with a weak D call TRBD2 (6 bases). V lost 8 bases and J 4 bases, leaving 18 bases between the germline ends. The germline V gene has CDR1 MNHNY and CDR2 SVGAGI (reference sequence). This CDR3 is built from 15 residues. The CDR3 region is CASALTGTVKNIQYF. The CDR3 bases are TGTGCCAGCGCCCTGACCGGGACTGTAAAAAACATTCAGTACTTC.

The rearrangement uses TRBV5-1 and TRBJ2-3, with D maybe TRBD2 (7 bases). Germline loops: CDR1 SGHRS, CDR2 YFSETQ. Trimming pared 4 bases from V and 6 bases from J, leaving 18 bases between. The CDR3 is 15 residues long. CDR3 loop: CASSPISGGWDTQYF. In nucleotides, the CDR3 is TGCGCCAGCAGCCCGATCTCGGGGGGCTGGGATACGCAGTATTTT.

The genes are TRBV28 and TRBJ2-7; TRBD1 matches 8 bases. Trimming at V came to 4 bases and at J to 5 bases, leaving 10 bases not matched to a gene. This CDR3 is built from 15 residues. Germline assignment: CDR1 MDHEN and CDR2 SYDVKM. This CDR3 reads CASSSPAGGKDEQYF. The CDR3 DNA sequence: TGTGCCAGCAGTTCCCCCGCAGGGGGCAAGGACGAGCAGTACTTC.

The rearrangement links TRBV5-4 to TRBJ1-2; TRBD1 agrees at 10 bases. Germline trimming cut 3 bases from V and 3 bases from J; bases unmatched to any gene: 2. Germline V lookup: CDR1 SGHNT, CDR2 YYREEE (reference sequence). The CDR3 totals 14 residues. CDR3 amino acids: CASSSDRGYYGYTF. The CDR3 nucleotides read TGTGCCAGCAGCTCGGACAGGGGGTACTATGGCTACACCTTC. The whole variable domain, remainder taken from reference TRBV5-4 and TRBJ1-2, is ETGVTQSPTHLIKTRGQQVTLRCSSQSGHNTVSWYQQALGQGPQFIFQYYREEENGRGNFPPRFSGLQFPNYSSELNVNALELDDSALYLCASSSDRGYYGYTFGSGTRLTVV.

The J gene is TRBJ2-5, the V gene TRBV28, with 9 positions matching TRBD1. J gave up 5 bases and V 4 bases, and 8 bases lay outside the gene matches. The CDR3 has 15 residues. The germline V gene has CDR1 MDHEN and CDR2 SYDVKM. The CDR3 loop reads CASSSLQGARETQYF. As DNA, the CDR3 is TGTGCCAGCAGTTCCCTACAGGGGGCGCGGGAGACCCAGTACTTC. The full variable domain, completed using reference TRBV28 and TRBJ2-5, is DVKVTQSSRYLVKRTGEKVFLECVQDMDHENMFWYRQDPGLGLRLIYFSYDVKMKEKGDIPEGYSVSREKKERFSLILESASTNQTSMYLCASSSLQGARETQYFGPGTRLLVL.

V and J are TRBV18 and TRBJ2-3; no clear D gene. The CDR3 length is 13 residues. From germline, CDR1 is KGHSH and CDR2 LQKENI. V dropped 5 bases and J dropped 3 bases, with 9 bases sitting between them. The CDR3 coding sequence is TGTGCCAGCTCAATTCTAGGTACAGATACGCAGTATTTT. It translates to CASSILGTDTQYF. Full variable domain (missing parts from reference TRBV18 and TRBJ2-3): NAGVMQNPRHLVRRRGQEARLRCSPMKGHSHVYWYRQLPEEGLKFMVYLQKENIIDESGMPKERFSAEFPKEGPSILRIQQVVRGDSAAYFCASSILGTDTQYFGPGTRLTVL.

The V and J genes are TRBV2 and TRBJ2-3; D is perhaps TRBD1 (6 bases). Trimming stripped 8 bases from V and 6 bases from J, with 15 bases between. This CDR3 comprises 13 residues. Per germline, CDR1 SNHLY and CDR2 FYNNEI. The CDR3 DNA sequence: TGTGCCAGCCGCGGTGGGGGCGTGGATACGCAGTATTTT. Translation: CASRGGGVDTQYF.

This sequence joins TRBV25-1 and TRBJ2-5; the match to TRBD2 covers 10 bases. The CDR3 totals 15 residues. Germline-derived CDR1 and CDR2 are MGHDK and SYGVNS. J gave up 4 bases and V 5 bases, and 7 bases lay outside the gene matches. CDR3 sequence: CASSSSGRARETQYF. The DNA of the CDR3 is TGTGCCAGCAGTTCCAGCGGGAGGGCCAGAGAGACCCAGTACTTC.

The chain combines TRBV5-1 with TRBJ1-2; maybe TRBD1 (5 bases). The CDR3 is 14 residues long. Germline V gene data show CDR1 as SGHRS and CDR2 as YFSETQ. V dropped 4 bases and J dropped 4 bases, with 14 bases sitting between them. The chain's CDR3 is CASSPGGVSYGYTF. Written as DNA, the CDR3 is TGCGCCAGCAGCCCCGGAGGGGTAAGCTATGGCTACACCTTC. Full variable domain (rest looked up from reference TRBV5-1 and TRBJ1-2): KAGVTQTPRYLIKTRGQQVTLSCSPISGHRSVSWYQQTPGQGLQFLFEYFSETQRNKGNFPGRFSGRQFSNSRSEMNVSTLELGDSALYLCASSPGGVSYGYTFGSGTRLTVV.

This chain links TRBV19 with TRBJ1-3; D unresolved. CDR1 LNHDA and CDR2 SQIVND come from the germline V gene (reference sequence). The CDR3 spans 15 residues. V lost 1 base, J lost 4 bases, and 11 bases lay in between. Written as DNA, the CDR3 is TGTGCCAGTAGTATAGTCACGGTCCCCGGAAACACCATATATTTT. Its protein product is CASSIVTVPGNTIYF.

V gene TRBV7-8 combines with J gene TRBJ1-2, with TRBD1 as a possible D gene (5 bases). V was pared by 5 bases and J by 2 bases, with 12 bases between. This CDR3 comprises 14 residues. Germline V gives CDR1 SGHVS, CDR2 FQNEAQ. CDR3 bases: TGTGCCAGCAGCCTAGGGTGGGGCAACTATGGCTACACCTTC. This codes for CASSLGWGNYGYTF.

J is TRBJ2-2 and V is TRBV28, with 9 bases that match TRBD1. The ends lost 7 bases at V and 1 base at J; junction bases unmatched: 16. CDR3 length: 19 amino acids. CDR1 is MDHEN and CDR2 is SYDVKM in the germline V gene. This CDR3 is CASTLPHRSGQGNTGELFF. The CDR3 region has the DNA TGTGCCAGCACTCTTCCCCACCGCTCGGGACAGGGGAACACCGGGGAGCTGTTTTTT. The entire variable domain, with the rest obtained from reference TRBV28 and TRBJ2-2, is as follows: DVKVTQSSRYLVKRTGEKVFLECVQDMDHENMFWYRQDPGLGLRLIYFSYDVKMKEKGDIPEGYSVSREKKERFSLILESASTNQTSMYLCASTLPHRSGQGNTGELFFGEGSRLTVL.

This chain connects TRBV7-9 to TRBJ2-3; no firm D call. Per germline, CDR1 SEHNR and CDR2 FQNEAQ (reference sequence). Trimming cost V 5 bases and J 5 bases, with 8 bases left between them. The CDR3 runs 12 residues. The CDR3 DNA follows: TGTGCCAGCAGCCCCCCCGTAGATACGCAGTATTTT. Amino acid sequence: CASSPPVDTQYF.

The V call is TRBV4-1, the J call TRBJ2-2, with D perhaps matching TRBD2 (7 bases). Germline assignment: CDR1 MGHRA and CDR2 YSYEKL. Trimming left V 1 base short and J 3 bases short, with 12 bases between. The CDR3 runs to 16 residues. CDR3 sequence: CASSQGGRGYTGELFF. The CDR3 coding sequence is TGCGCCAGCAGCCAAGGTGGGAGGGGGTACACCGGGGAGCTGTTTTTT.

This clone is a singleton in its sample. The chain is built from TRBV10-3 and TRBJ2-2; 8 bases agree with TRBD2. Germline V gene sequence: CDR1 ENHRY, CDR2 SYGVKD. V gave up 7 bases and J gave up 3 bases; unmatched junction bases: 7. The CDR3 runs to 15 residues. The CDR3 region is CAITATGGDTGELFF. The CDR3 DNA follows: TGTGCCATCACCGCCACCGGGGGGGACACCGGGGAGCTGTTTTTT.

CDR3 residues: CASNSAGDTEAFF. The CDR3 DNA follows: TGTGCCAGCAATTCGGCAGGGGACACTGAAGCTTTCTTT. The V gene is TRBV27, the J gene TRBJ1-1, with D perhaps TRBD1 (6 bases). The CDR3 has 13 amino acids. The V gene's germline CDR1 is MNHEY and CDR2 SMNVEV (reference sequence). V gave up 7 bases and J gave up 3 bases, with 12 bases separating them.

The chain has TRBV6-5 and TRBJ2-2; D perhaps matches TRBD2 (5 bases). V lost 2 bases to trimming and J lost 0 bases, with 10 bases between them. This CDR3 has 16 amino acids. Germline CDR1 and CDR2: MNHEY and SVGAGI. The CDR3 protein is CASSYGGSSNTGELFF. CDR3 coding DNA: TGTGCCAGCAGTTACGGAGGTTCCTCGAACACCGGGGAGCTGTTTTTT.

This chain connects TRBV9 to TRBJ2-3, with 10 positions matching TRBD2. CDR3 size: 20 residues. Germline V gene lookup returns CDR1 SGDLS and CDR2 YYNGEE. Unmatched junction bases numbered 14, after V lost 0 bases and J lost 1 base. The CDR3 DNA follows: TGTGCCAGCAGCGTAGCTCCGCTAGCGGGAGTTGTAGGGGGCACAGATACGCAGTATTTT. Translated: CASSVAPLAGVVGGTDTQYF. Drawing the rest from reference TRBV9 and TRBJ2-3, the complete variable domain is DSGVTQTPKHLITATGQRVTLRCSPRSGDLSVYWYQQSLDQGLQFLIQYYNGEERAKGNILERFSAQQFPDLHSELNLSSLELGDSALYFCASSVAPLAGVVGGTDTQYFGPGTRLTVL.

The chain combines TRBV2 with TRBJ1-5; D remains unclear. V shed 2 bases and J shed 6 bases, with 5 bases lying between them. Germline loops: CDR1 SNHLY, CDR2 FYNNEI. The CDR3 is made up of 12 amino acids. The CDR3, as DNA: TGTGCCAGCAGTGAATTCTTTCAGCCCCAGCATTTT. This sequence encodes CASSEFFQPQHF.